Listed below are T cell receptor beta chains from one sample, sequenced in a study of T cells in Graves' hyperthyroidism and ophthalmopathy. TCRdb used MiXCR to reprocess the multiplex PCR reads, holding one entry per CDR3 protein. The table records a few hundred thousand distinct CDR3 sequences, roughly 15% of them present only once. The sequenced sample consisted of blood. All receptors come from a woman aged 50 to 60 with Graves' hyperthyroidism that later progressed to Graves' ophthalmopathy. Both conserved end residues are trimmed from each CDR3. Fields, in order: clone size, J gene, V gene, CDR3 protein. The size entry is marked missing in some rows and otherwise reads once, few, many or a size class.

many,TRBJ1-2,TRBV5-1,ASSLGSGGYT
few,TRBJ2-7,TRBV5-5,ASSATSGFYEQY
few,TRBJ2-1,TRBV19,ASSISSVSSYNEQF
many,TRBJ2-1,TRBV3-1,ASSQEGREQF
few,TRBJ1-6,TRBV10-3,AISEANSPLH
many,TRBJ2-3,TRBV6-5,ASSYSPSGRAGTDTQY
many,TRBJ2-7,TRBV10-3,AISDFGTEGEQY
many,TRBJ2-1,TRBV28,ATTGTSTGGEQF
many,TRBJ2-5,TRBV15,ATSRDPRGQETQY
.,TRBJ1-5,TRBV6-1,AAAGQDNSNQPQH
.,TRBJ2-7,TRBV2,ASSRLAGGATYEQY